The clone carrying this TCR beta chain was detected only a few times. Its target is unknown. The data derive from a study of T cells after yellow fever vaccination. TCRdb analysed the 5' RACE reads with MiXCR anew, one entry per CDR3 protein. The table includes around 610,000 distinct CDR3 sequences, approximately 13% detected once. CDR3 size: 16 residues. The ends lost 1 base at V and 8 bases at J; junction bases unmatched: 7. General study results and limits: Repertoires sorted by FACS could include abundant clonotypes that are contaminants from the bulk population.

This sequence originates from a man aged 25 to 45 who received the YFV17D yellow fever vaccine. The chain is built from TRBV12-3 or TRBV12-4 and TRBJ2-1, with 11 bases identical to TRBD2. The specimen comprised PBMCs, sampled on the day of the yellow fever booster vaccination. The CDR3, as DNA: TGTGCCAGCAGTTTAGGGTTACTAGCGGGAGTCGATGAGCAGTTCTTC. It yields the protein CASSLGLLAGVDEQFF.